Presented here are 18 T cell receptor beta chains from one specimen sequenced in a study of beta chain features in type 1 diabetes. Regarding the study as a whole: Researchers report that Type 1 diabetes patients had moderately but significantly shorter TCRB CDR3s across all four CD4+ subsets.

Antigens of these TCRs are unknown. What was sequenced were expressed TCRB transcripts, since all of the isolated RNA had been reverse transcribed. The data were produced by immunoSEQ multiplex PCR, yet TCRdb's version contains in-frame clones alone and is incomplete. The sample yields under 300,000 clones, 11% seen once. Sequenced: naive CD4+ T cells from blood. These TCRs come from a man younger than 45 with type 1 diabetes.

In this sample, this clone turned up a few times. This rearrangement joins TRBV7-2 to TRBJ2-1; 11 bases line up with TRBD2. Germline CDR1 and CDR2: SGHTA and FQGNSA. The ends lost 6 bases at V and 9 bases at J; junction bases unmatched: 1. The CDR3 is made up of 12 amino acids. CDR3 amino acids: CASRTSGGEQFF. CDR3 nucleotide sequence: TGTGCCAGCAGAACTAGCGGGGGTGAGCAGTTCTTC. The complete variable domain, with remaining parts taken from reference TRBV7-2 and TRBJ2-1, reads GAGVSQSPSNKVTEKGKDVELRCDPISGHTALYWYRQSLGQGLEFLIYFQGNSAPDKSGLPSDRFSAERTGGSVSTLTIQRTQQEDSAVYLCASRTSGGEQFFGPGTRLTVL.

This clone was found a few times. The rearrangement uses TRBV7-9 and TRBJ2-2, with a weak D call TRBD1 (6 bases). Germline V CDR1 and CDR2: SEHNR, FQNEAQ (reference sequence). CDR3 length equals 15 residues. V was trimmed by 5 bases and J by 0 bases, leaving 10 bases between them. CDR3 in amino acids: CASSGYRANTGELFF. As DNA, the CDR3 is TGTGCCAGCAGCGGTTACAGGGCGAACACCGGGGAGCTGTTTTTT.

The chain employs TRBV28 and TRBJ2-7, with D possibly TRBD1 on 6 matching bases. The germline V and J ends were trimmed by 7 bases and 4 bases, with 14 bases remaining between them. The CDR3 is 13 amino acids. The germline V gene encodes CDR1 MDHEN and CDR2 SYDVKM. CDR3 coding DNA: TGTGCCAGCACCTCCGGACAGAGTTACGAGCAGTACTTC. This gives the protein CASTSGQSYEQYF.

This clone was picked up a small number of times. The rearrangement links TRBV7-9 to TRBJ1-2; 12 nucleotides agree with TRBD1. There are 14 residues in the CDR3. Trimming removed 3 bases from V and 5 bases from J; junction bases left unmatched: 1. The germline gives CDR1 SEHNR, CDR2 FQNEAQ (reference sequence). CDR3: CASSLGQGAYGYTF. DNA for the CDR3: TGTGCCAGCAGCTTGGGACAGGGGGCGTATGGCTACACCTTC.

CDR3 amino acids: CAWSVLGGGGDEQFF. The CDR3 bases are TGTGCCTGGAGTGTATTAGGGGGGGGCGGGGATGAGCAGTTCTTC. The chain links TRBV30 to TRBJ2-1, with D tentatively TRBD2 (7 bases). V gave up 0 bases and J gave up 8 bases, with 17 bases separating them. In germline, CDR1 is GTSNPN, CDR2 SVGIG (reference sequence). The CDR3 extends over 15 amino acids.

In its sample, this clone was seen a few times. This sequence joins TRBV14 and TRBJ2-3; TRBD1 aligns across 9 bases. Losses at the gene ends were 3 bases for V and 5 bases for J; bases not matched to a gene: 9. Germline CDR1 SGHDN, CDR2 FVKESK. CDR3 size: 16 residues. CDR3 nucleotide sequence: TGTGCCAGCAGCCATCTGCGGGGACAGGGTAGAGATACGCAGTATTTT. Amino acids: CASSHLRGQGRDTQYF.

The chain uses TRBV11-1 and TRBJ2-1; 7 bases line up with TRBD2. Germline V gene sequence: CDR1 SGHAT, CDR2 FQDESV (reference sequence). The CDR3 covers 15 residues. V dropped 1 base and J dropped 4; count of bases not matched to a gene: 4. CDR3 sequence reads: CASSLGLADYNEQFF. The CDR3 DNA sequence: TGTGCCAGCAGCTTAGGTCTAGCGGATTACAATGAGCAGTTCTTC.

This clone was detected a few times. V gene TRBV2 combines with J gene TRBJ1-5; possible D gene TRBD1, 5 bases. The CDR3 loop spans 12 amino acids. Per germline, CDR1 SNHLY and CDR2 FYNNEI. The ends were cut back, 7 bases at V and 8 bases at J, with 12 bases in the middle. The CDR3, as DNA: TGTGCCAGCAAACCCGCAGGGAAGCCCCAGCATTTT. Its translation: CASKPAGKPQHF.

This clone was seen a few times. The chain joins TRBV30 to TRBJ2-6; D perhaps matches TRBD2 (6 bases). Germline V CDR1 and CDR2: GTSNPN, SVGIG (reference sequence). Deletions cut 0 bases from V and 3 bases from J, with 9 bases between. This CDR3 region has 15 residues. The CDR3 loop reads CAWSVGGFGANVLTF. The CDR3, as DNA: TGTGCCTGGAGTGTCGGGGGTTTTGGGGCCAACGTCCTGACTTTC. The full variable domain, completed using reference TRBV30 and TRBJ2-6, is SQTIHQWPATLVQPVGSPLSLECTVEGTSNPNLYWYRQAAGRGLQLLFYSVGIGQISSEVPQNLSASRPQDRQFILSSKKLLLSDSGFYLCAWSVGGFGANVLTFGAGSRLTVL.

V gene TRBV19 combines with J gene TRBJ2-1, with 9 nucleotides matching TRBD2. Germline V lookup: CDR1 LNHDA, CDR2 SQIVND (reference sequence). The CDR3 loop spans 14 amino acids. V trimming: 6 bases; J trimming: 8 bases; junction bases outside the gene matches: 8. Here the CDR3 reads CASSRRGGSDEQFF. In nucleotides, the CDR3 is TGTGCCAGTAGCAGGCGGGGGGGATCTGATGAGCAGTTCTTC.

The chain couples TRBV13 to TRBJ1-3; tentative D call: TRBD1 (5 bases). Germline V lookup: CDR1 PRHDT, CDR2 FYEKMQ (reference sequence). There are 14 residues in the CDR3. V lost 2 bases, J lost 2 bases, and 7 bases lay in between. CDR3 in amino acids: CASSLSGAGNTIYF. Here the CDR3 DNA reads TGTGCCAGCAGCTTATCGGGGGCTGGAAACACCATATATTTT.

The rearrangement links TRBV29-1 to TRBJ2-3; the match to TRBD2 covers 8 bases. The CDR3 is 14 residues long. Germline values: CDR1 SQVTM, CDR2 ANQGSEA. With V trimmed by 4 bases and J by 3 bases, 6 bases remained unmatched. CDR3 in amino acids: CSVAAAGGTDTQYF. The CDR3 bases are TGCAGCGTTGCCGCCGCGGGGGGAACAGATACGCAGTATTTT.

This clone was seen a few times. The chain has TRBV27 and TRBJ2-7, with 10 bases matching TRBD1. Unmatched junction bases numbered 7, after V lost 5 bases and J lost 3 bases. Germline V gives CDR1 MNHEY, CDR2 SMNVEV (reference sequence). This CDR3 has 15 amino acids. Written as DNA, the CDR3 is TGTGCCAGCAGTCGAACCGGACAGGGGGGCTACGAGCAGTACTTC. Amino acids: CASSRTGQGGYEQYF.

This clone was seen only a few times. The chain links TRBV4-2 to TRBJ2-1; D is possibly TRBD1 (5 bases). Between the trimmed V and J ends, which lost 4 bases and 4 bases, there was a span of 11 bases. In germline, CDR1 is LGHNA, CDR2 YNFKEQ. The CDR3 length is 14 residues. The chain's CDR3 is CASSPVDRYNEQFF. CDR3 nucleotide sequence: TGTGCCAGCAGCCCCGTAGACAGATACAATGAGCAGTTCTTC.

This clone was detected only a few times. The chain joins TRBV18 to TRBJ1-5; D remains ambiguous. V lost 3 bases, J lost 4 bases, and 13 bases lay in between. CDR1 and CDR2 (germline): KGHSH, LQKENI. CDR3 length equals 15 residues. DNA for the CDR3: TGTGCCAGCTCACCCGATTCCTCGCGTAATCAGCCCCAGCATTTT. Its protein product is CASSPDSSRNQPQHF. Complete variable domain (other parts from reference TRBV18 and TRBJ1-5): NAGVMQNPRHLVRRRGQEARLRCSPMKGHSHVYWYRQLPEEGLKFMVYLQKENIIDESGMPKERFSAEFPKEGPSILRIQQVVRGDSAAYFCASSPDSSRNQPQHFGDGTRLSIL.

The chain links TRBV27 to TRBJ1-5, with 9 bases that match TRBD1. V shed 10 bases and J 15 bases; nucleotides not matched to a gene: 16. The CDR3 is made up of 13 amino acids. CDR1 is MNHEY and CDR2 is SMNVEV in the germline V gene (reference sequence). The DNA of the CDR3 is TGTGCCACCTCCGGGACAGGGACCTCAGTTTGGCATTTT. This translates into CATSGTGTSVWHF.

This clone was counted between two and nine times. The chain carries TRBV18 and TRBJ2-4; 9 positions agree with TRBD2. Looked up from germline, CDR1 is KGHSH and CDR2 is LQKENI. The CDR3 has 17 amino acids. V dropped 3 bases and J dropped 2; count of bases not matched to a gene: 8. CDR3 DNA sequence: TGTGCCAGCTCACCCGTAGCGGGGGACGGAACCAAAAACATTCAGTACTTC. This codes for CASSPVAGDGTKNIQYF.

This clone was found a few times. The chain employs TRBV20-1 and TRBJ1-2; D uncertain. Germline V gene sequence: CDR1 DFQATT, CDR2 SNEGSKA (reference sequence). Trimming removed 1 base from V and 6 bases from J, with 6 bases in between. There are 11 residues in the CDR3. Here the CDR3 DNA reads TGCAGTGCTAGAGTAGAGAATGGCTACACCTTC. Protein sequence: CSARVENGYTF.